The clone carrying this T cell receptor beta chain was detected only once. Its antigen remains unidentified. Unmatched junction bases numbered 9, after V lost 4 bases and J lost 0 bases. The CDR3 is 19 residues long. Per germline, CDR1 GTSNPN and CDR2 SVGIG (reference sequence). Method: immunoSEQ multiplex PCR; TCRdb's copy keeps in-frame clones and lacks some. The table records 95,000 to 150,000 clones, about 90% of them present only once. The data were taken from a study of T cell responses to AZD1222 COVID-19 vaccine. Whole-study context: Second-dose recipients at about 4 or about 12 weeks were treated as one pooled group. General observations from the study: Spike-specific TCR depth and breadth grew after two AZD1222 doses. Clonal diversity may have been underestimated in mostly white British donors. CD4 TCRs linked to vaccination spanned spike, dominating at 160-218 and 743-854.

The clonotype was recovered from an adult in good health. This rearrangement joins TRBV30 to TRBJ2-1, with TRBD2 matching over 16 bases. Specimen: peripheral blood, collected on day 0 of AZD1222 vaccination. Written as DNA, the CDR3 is TGTGCCTGGACCCCCTTGGGACTAGCGGGAGGGAGCTCCTACAATGAGCAGTTCTTC. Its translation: CAWTPLGLAGGSSYNEQFF.